The 28 T cell receptor beta chains below all came from one sample that was sequenced in a study of Ad26.COV2.S vaccination and SARS-CoV-2 variants. Produced via immunoSEQ multiplex PCR; TCRdb's table is partial and in-frame only. The repertoire holds under 150,000 clones, with 80% to 90% as singletons. Sequenced here: peripheral blood, sampled after recovery from COVID-19. Receptors were obtained from a human donor who had recovered from COVID-19.

J is TRBJ2-6 and V is TRBV3-1 (or the pseudogene TRBV3-2); 8 positions match TRBD1. Germline assignment: CDR1 LGHDT and CDR2 YNNKEL (reference sequence). The junction had 2 bases not matched to a gene; V was cut back by 4 bases and J by 0 bases. This CDR3 spans 16 amino acids. The CDR3 DNA reads TGTGCCAGCAGCCCCACAGGGGGCTCTGGGGCCAACGTCCTGACTTTC. The encoded protein is CASSPTGGSGANVLTF.

The chain couples TRBV2 to TRBJ1-1; no clear D gene. The V gene lost 8 bases and the J gene lost 3 bases, with 16 bases spanning the gap. This CDR3 spans 14 amino acids. Germline V gives CDR1 SNHLY, CDR2 FYNNEI. The CDR3 DNA reads as TGTGCCAGCGGCTTTACGGTACCTTACACTGAAGCTTTCTTT. Protein sequence: CASGFTVPYTEAFF.

This clone has only one observation. V and J are TRBV7-2 and TRBJ1-3, with D possibly matching TRBD1 (5 bases). The CDR3 runs to 16 residues. CDR1 is SGHTA, CDR2 FQGNSA, per germline. Deletions cut 4 bases from V and 0 bases from J, with 13 bases between. The DNA for the CDR3 is TGTGCCAGCAGCTCGGGGCACAGAATCTCTGGAAACACCATATATTTT. Protein: CASSSGHRISGNTIYF. Using reference TRBV7-2 and TRBJ1-3 for the parts outside the CDR3, the full variable domain is GAGVSQSPSNKVTEKGKDVELRCDPISGHTALYWYRQSLGQGLEFLIYFQGNSAPDKSGLPSDRFSAERTGGSVSTLTIQRTQQEDSAVYLCASSSGHRISGNTIYFGEGSWLTVV.

The gene calls are TRBV12-3 or TRBV12-4 and TRBJ1-1; D uncertain. V was shortened by 3 bases and J by 11 bases, with 16 bases between the two germline ends. The CDR3 runs 13 residues. The CDR3 DNA reads TGTGCCAGCAGTTTCGGTGGACTCTGGGAGGCTTTCTTT. Its protein is CASSFGGLWEAFF.

The chain uses TRBV10-3 and TRBJ2-1; D is unclear. CDR3 size: 14 residues. The germline V gene has CDR1 ENHRY and CDR2 SYGVKD. Trimming removed 0 bases at V and 2 bases at J, with 5 bases between. The CDR3 is CAISESRPYNEQFF. The CDR3 DNA reads TGTGCCATCAGTGAGTCGAGACCCTACAATGAGCAGTTCTTC.

This clone is deemed medium-sized (0.01 to 0.1%). J is TRBJ1-1 and V is TRBV7-8, with no clear D. The CDR3 is 14 residues long. The V gene's germline CDR1 is SGHVS and CDR2 FQNEAQ. V was clipped by 1 base and J by 1 base, with 7 bases between them. The CDR3 nucleotides read TGTGCCAGCAGCTTAGTACATGGGAACACTGAAGCTTTCTTT. It codes for CASSLVHGNTEAFF.

This clone was seen only once. The chain has TRBV6-7 and TRBJ2-7; 7 nucleotides agree with TRBD1. TRBV6-7 is an ORF; its function is uncertain. V shed 4 bases, J shed 0 bases, and the junction held 6 bases outside the gene matches. The CDR3 spans 15 residues. As DNA, the CDR3 is TGTGCCAGCAGTTTCGACCGGGACAGCTCCTACGAGCAGTACTTC. This sequence encodes CASSFDRDSSYEQYF.

The chain is built from TRBV19 and TRBJ1-3; D is unresolved. The V end was cut by 8 bases, the J end by 9 bases, with 29 bases between. The V gene's germline CDR1 is LNHDA and CDR2 SQIVND (reference sequence). The CDR3 consists of 17 residues. CDR3 bases: TGTGCCAGTTCCAACCCCGGGCGGACGGAGTATGGTGGCACCATATATTTT. Protein product: CASSNPGRTEYGGTIYF.

The chain joins TRBV3-1 (or the pseudogene TRBV3-2) to TRBJ1-2; tentatively, D is TRBD1 (6 bases). Germline V gene lookup returns CDR1 LGHDT and CDR2 YNNKEL (reference sequence). V lost 3 bases to trimming and J lost 3 bases, with 17 bases between them. There are 16 residues in the CDR3. Written as DNA, the CDR3 is TGTGCCAGCAGCCACCTTCTAACGGACAGCGACTATGGCTACACCTTC. Translated, it gives CASSHLLTDSDYGYTF.

CDR3 DNA sequence: TGTGCCAGCAGTTACTGGAGGTGGCAGGAGCAAGAGACCCAGTACTTC. Translating it yields CASSYWRWQEQETQYF. The rearrangement joins TRBV6-2 or TRBV6-3 to TRBJ2-5, with a possible D match to TRBD2 (5 bases). Trimming left V 1 base short and J 2 bases short, with 14 bases between. Germline V CDR1 and CDR2: MNHEY, SVGEGT. The length of the CDR3 is 16 residues.

This clone was seen more than once but under ten times. The chain uses TRBV28 and TRBJ1-5; D possibly corresponds to TRBD1 (5 bases). CDR3 length: 16 residues. The V and J ends lost 4 bases and 0 bases respectively, with 13 bases between them. Looked up from germline, CDR1 is MDHEN and CDR2 is SYDVKM. The CDR3 DNA is TGTGCCAGCAGTTCCCCGGGGCAGTATAGCAATCAGCCCCAGCATTTT. Its translation: CASSSPGQYSNQPQHF.

This clone was counted once. The V call is TRBV4-1, the J call TRBJ2-1, with 10 nucleotides matching TRBD2. V lost 2 bases and J lost 5; bases outside the gene matches: 0. The germline gives CDR1 MGHRA, CDR2 YSYEKL. This CDR3 contains 14 residues. CDR3 DNA: TGCGCCAGCAGCCAACTAGCGGGGGACAATGAGCAGTTCTTC. This gives the protein CASSQLAGDNEQFF.

The chain links TRBV4-3 to TRBJ2-7, with D perhaps matching TRBD1 (6 bases). The germline V gene has CDR1 LGHNA and CDR2 YSLEER. This CDR3 comprises 15 residues. V was clipped by 0 bases and J by 4 bases, with 13 bases between them. The DNA of the CDR3 is TGCGCCAGCAGCCAAGAGGTCAGGGGAGCGTACGAGCAGTACTTC. Translated, it gives CASSQEVRGAYEQYF.

The chain joins TRBV6-2 or TRBV6-3 to TRBJ1-2, with D perhaps matching TRBD1 (6 bases). The V gene lost 2 bases and the J gene lost 4 bases, with 11 bases spanning the gap. The V gene's germline CDR1 is MNHEY and CDR2 SVGEGT. The CDR3 loop spans 14 amino acids. CDR3 nucleotide sequence: TGTGCCAGCAGTTACGGGGACAAAATCTATGGCTACACCTTC. Its translation: CASSYGDKIYGYTF.

The chain joins TRBV7-8 to TRBJ1-1; a weak D match, TRBD1 (5 bases). CDR1 SGHVS and CDR2 FQNEAQ come from the germline V gene. This CDR3 region has 13 residues. V was trimmed by 6 bases and J by 5 bases, leaving 13 bases between them. The CDR3 loop is CASSFMEGTEAFF. CDR3 in DNA: TGTGCCAGCAGTTTTATGGAGGGGACTGAAGCTTTCTTT.

This rearrangement joins TRBV18 to TRBJ1-2, with 7 bases matching TRBD1. The V gene end was trimmed by 2 bases and the J gene end by 7 bases; junction bases not matched to a gene: 4. This CDR3 has 13 amino acids. In germline, CDR1 is KGHSH, CDR2 LQKENI. DNA for the CDR3: TGTGCCAGCTCACCAGCGGGGGACAGTGGCTACACCTTC. Protein sequence: CASSPAGDSGYTF.

This sequence joins TRBV6-5 and TRBJ2-5; D possibly corresponds to TRBD1 (5 bases). CDR3 size: 13 residues. V was clipped by 2 bases and J by 1 base, with 5 bases between them. Germline V gene lookup returns CDR1 MNHEY and CDR2 SVGAGI. The CDR3 region is CASSYGAQETQYF. The CDR3 bases are TGTGCCAGCAGTTACGGGGCCCAAGAGACCCAGTACTTC.

J is TRBJ1-4 and V is TRBV3-1 (or the pseudogene TRBV3-2); D perhaps matches TRBD1 (6 bases). This CDR3 region has 14 residues. From germline, CDR1 is LGHDT and CDR2 YNNKEL (reference sequence). The V end lost 8 bases, the J end lost 5 bases, and 15 bases lay between the germline ends. The chain's CDR3 is CASGGRDINEKLFF. CDR3 nucleotide sequence: TGTGCCAGCGGGGGGCGCGACATAAATGAAAAACTGTTTTTT.

The rearrangement links TRBV19 to TRBJ1-2, with 7 bases that match TRBD1. The CDR3 spans 12 residues. From germline, CDR1 is LNHDA and CDR2 SQIVND (reference sequence). J was trimmed by 2 bases and V by 6 bases; bases with no gene match: 0. The CDR3 nucleotides read TGTGCCAGTAGACAGGGGAACTATGGCTACACCTTC. This codes for CASRQGNYGYTF.

This clone was counted between two and nine times. As DNA, the CDR3 is TGTGCCAGCACCCTAGTTAATGAGCAGTTCTTC. It encodes CASTLVNEQFF. The chain recombines TRBV7-9 with TRBJ2-1; no clear D. This CDR3 region has 11 residues. The germline V and J ends were trimmed by 7 bases and 7 bases, with 8 bases remaining between them. Germline V gene sequence: CDR1 SEHNR, CDR2 FQNEAQ (reference sequence).

The rearrangement joins TRBV29-1 to TRBJ2-7; D is ambiguous. Germline V gene data show CDR1 as SQVTM and CDR2 as ANQGSEA. V was clipped by 2 bases and J by 4 bases, with 12 bases between them. This CDR3 is built from 13 residues. CDR3 amino acids: CSVETKDEYEQYF. As DNA, the CDR3 is TGCAGCGTTGAAACGAAGGACGAGTACGAGCAGTACTTC.

This clone was counted once. The V gene is TRBV3-1 (or the pseudogene TRBV3-2), the J gene TRBJ2-1; no clear D gene. The length of the CDR3 is 15 residues. Germline lookup yields CDR1 LGHDT and CDR2 YNNKEL (reference sequence). The ends were cut back, 4 bases at V and 4 bases at J, with 14 bases in the middle. The CDR3, as DNA: TGTGCCAGCAGCCCTGAAGGCCTTGATTACAATGAGCAGTTCTTC. Amino acid sequence: CASSPEGLDYNEQFF.

The chain has TRBV7-2 and TRBJ2-5; D ambiguous. The length of the CDR3 is 15 residues. Trimming took off 0 bases at V and 2 bases at J, with 10 bases between the two ends. Germline loops: CDR1 SGHTA, CDR2 FQGNSA. CDR3 in DNA: TGTGCCAGCAGCTTAGCCAACTCTAGGCAAGAGACCCAGTACTTC. Protein product: CASSLANSRQETQYF.

This clone was counted a few times. The genes are TRBV25-1 and TRBJ2-7; D not resolved. Germline values: CDR1 MGHDK, CDR2 SYGVNS. The CDR3 length is 14 residues. V lost 4 bases and J lost 2, with 12 bases in between. DNA of the CDR3: TGTGCCAGCAGTGCCCCCCACAGCCCCTACGAGCAGTACTTC. Translated: CASSAPHSPYEQYF.

The chain has TRBV27 and TRBJ1-5; no firm D call. CDR1 is MNHEY and CDR2 is SMNVEV in the germline V gene (reference sequence). Trimming cost V 6 bases and J 7 bases, with 13 bases left between them. The CDR3 is 13 amino acids. In DNA form, the CDR3 reads TGTGCCAGCAGCTCAAACCCGAGCCAGCCCCAGCATTTT. The encoded protein is CASSSNPSQPQHF.

The chain is built from TRBV28 and TRBJ1-6, with 7 bases that match TRBD1. The CDR3 has 16 amino acids. CDR1 MDHEN and CDR2 SYDVKM come from the germline V gene. Trimming cost V 5 bases and J 9 bases; bases outside gene matches: 13. This chain's CDR3 is CASSLEAGGSSSPLHF. DNA of the CDR3: TGTGCCAGCAGTCTCGAGGCAGGGGGGAGTAGTTCACCCCTCCACTTT.

The table lists this clone with many counts. V gene TRBV5-6 combines with J gene TRBJ1-2; TRBD1 matches at 9 bases. This CDR3 has 14 residues. Germline V gives CDR1 SGHDT, CDR2 YYEEEE. Trimming removed 4 bases from V and 2 bases from J; junction bases left unmatched: 3. In DNA, the CDR3 is TGTGCCAGCAGCGTAGGACAGGGGAACTATGGCTACACCTTC. This sequence encodes CASSVGQGNYGYTF.

In regard to this clone: A junction end diverges from the germline sequence, so it may reflect a read error. The genes are TRBV20-1 and TRBJ2-5, with D possibly being TRBD1 or TRBD2 (5 bases each). Germline CDR1 is DFQATT and CDR2 is SNEGSKA (reference sequence). The CDR3 runs 10 residues. CDR3 nucleotides: TGCAGCGCTACCCGGGGACCCCAGTACTTC. It is translated as CSATRGPQYF.